This entry lists 21 T cell receptor beta chains sequenced from one sample in a study of T cell repertoires in cytomegalovirus infection. These receptors' antigens are unknown. TCRdb itself ran the reads through MiXCR, one entry per CDR3 protein. The table includes 900,000 to 950,000 distinct CDR3 sequences, 30% to 40% detected once. The source was cultured CD8+ T cells from PBMCs, collected from culture after CMV antigen stimulation. The receptors were gathered from a human donor in good health (CMV status not recorded). Some clones in this sample may be carry-over from other donors' samples.

This chain uses TRBV9 with TRBJ2-2, with D possibly matching TRBD2 (6 bases). CDR1 and CDR2 from the germline V gene are SGDLS and YYNGEE. Trimming took 0 bases from V and 4 from J, leaving 22 bases between them. This CDR3 contains 19 residues. CDR3: CASSVAGGDDGGRTGELFF. CDR3 DNA: TGTGCCAGCAGCGTAGCAGGTGGAGACGACGGGGGACGCACCGGGGAGCTGTTTTTT.

The CDR3 DNA reads as TGTGCCAGCAGTACATCAGGGGCTAATGAAAAACTGTTTTTT. Protein: CASSTSGANEKLFF. The rearrangement joins TRBV6-6 to TRBJ1-4; tentative D call: TRBD1 (6 bases). Deletions cut 5 bases from V and 3 bases from J, with 10 bases between. The CDR3 length is 14 residues. CDR1 and CDR2 (germline): MNHNY, SVGAGI (reference sequence).

This clonotype has just a few counts. This chain links TRBV27 with TRBJ1-5; no definite D call. The CDR3 loop spans 14 amino acids. Looked up from germline, CDR1 is MNHEY and CDR2 is SMNVEV (reference sequence). V was pared by 2 bases and J by 0 bases, with 5 bases between. This CDR3 reads CASSLASSNQPQHF. For the CDR3, the DNA is TGTGCCAGCAGTTTAGCTTCTAGCAATCAGCCCCAGCATTTT.

V gene TRBV3-1 combines with J gene TRBJ2-7, with D maybe TRBD2 (5 bases). The CDR3 extends over 19 amino acids. Germline CDR1 reads LGHDT; CDR2 reads YNNKEL (reference sequence). V was trimmed by 4 bases and J by 4 bases, leaving 29 bases between them. The DNA for the CDR3 is TGTGCCAGCAGCCCCCCATCGATCTCCAAACTAGGACTGTCGTACGAGCAGTACTTC. This sequence encodes CASSPPSISKLGLSYEQYF.

This clonotype occurred once. The chain carries TRBV27 and TRBJ1-2; D remains ambiguous. The CDR3 has 13 residues. CDR1 and CDR2 from the germline V gene are MNHEY and SMNVEV (reference sequence). V lost 5 bases and J 2 bases, leaving 9 bases between the germline ends. The CDR3 DNA reads TGTGCCAGCAGTATCACACCAAACTATGGCTACACCTTC. Translation: CASSITPNYGYTF.

This clonotype was counted only a few times. V is TRBV28 and J is TRBJ1-2, with a tentative D call TRBD1 (5 bases). The ends were cut back, 6 bases at V and 7 bases at J, with 21 bases in the middle. CDR3 size: 15 residues. Germline loops: CDR1 MDHEN, CDR2 SYDVKM. The DNA of the CDR3 is TGTGCCAGCAGCGCCCCAATTGCCGGGAGGGGTGGCTACACCTTC. Residues: CASSAPIAGRGGYTF.

Only a few counts were recorded for this clonotype. J is TRBJ2-5 and V is TRBV19, with D possibly being TRBD2 (6 bases). This CDR3 is built from 16 residues. The V and J ends lost 6 bases and 2 bases respectively, with 19 bases between them. Germline V lookup: CDR1 LNHDA, CDR2 SQIVND (reference sequence). The CDR3 reads CASRATTGGRQETQYF. The CDR3 DNA is TGTGCCAGTAGGGCGACTACCGGGGGACGGCAAGAGACCCAGTACTTC.

This clonotype has ten or more counts. The V call is TRBV7-8, the J call TRBJ1-2; no clear D gene. V lost 5 bases, J lost 8 bases, and 21 bases lay in between. CDR1 SGHVS and CDR2 FQNEAQ come from the germline V gene. The CDR3 spans 15 residues. CDR3 region: CASSPVKILSGGYTF. CDR3 in DNA: TGTGCCAGCAGCCCAGTAAAAATTCTATCGGGGGGCTACACCTTC.

This clonotype has more than one count but fewer than ten. The chain carries TRBV19 and TRBJ1-5, with no clear D. The CDR3 spans 14 residues. Trimming removed 5 bases at V and 2 bases at J, with 10 bases between. CDR1 is LNHDA, CDR2 SQIVND, per germline (reference sequence). As DNA, the CDR3 is TGTGCCAGTAGTTGGAGAGTTGGCAATCAGCCCCAGCATTTT. Protein product: CASSWRVGNQPQHF.

This clonotype was detected a few times. V usage is TRBV10-3 and J usage is TRBJ2-1; 12 bases agree with TRBD2. This CDR3 has 15 amino acids. Per the germline V gene, CDR1 is ENHRY and CDR2 is SYGVKD. The ends lost 5 bases at V and 9 bases at J; junction bases unmatched: 8. As DNA, the CDR3 is TGTGCCATCAGTTTCTCTAGCGGGGGGGCACCTGAGCAGTTCTTC. Protein sequence: CAISFSSGGAPEQFF.

V usage is TRBV12-5 and J usage is TRBJ2-3; possible D gene TRBD1, 6 bases. The CDR3 covers 15 residues. From germline, CDR1 is LGHNT and CDR2 FRNRAP. V was shortened by 7 bases and J by 5 bases, with 19 bases between the two germline ends. The chain's CDR3 is CASALGGSRGDTQYF. CDR3 sequence (DNA): TGTGCTAGTGCCCTAGGGGGTTCTAGGGGAGATACGCAGTATTTT.

A note on this clonotype: Because the CDR3 is missing its conserved closing phenylalanine or tryptophan, this is likely a read error. This sequence joins TRBV6-7 and TRBJ2-7, with TRBD1 identical over 11 bases. TRBV6-7 is filed as an ORF, its function uncertain. CDR3 length equals 16 residues. J lost 4 bases, V lost 0 bases, and 5 bases had no gene match. The CDR3 loop is CASSYSSGQGVYEQYY. CDR3 sequence (DNA): TGTGCCAGCAGTTACTCATCGGGACAGGGGGTTTACGAGCAGTACTAC.

The chain combines TRBV27 with TRBJ1-2; D might be TRBD1 (6 bases). V was cut by 2 bases and J by 6 bases, with 13 bases left in between. The germline V gene encodes CDR1 MNHEY and CDR2 SMNVEV (reference sequence). The length of the CDR3 is 14 residues. CDR3 residues: CASSLGTGRNGYTF. The CDR3 nucleotides are TGTGCCAGCAGTTTAGGTACAGGGAGAAATGGCTACACCTTC.

This clonotype was seen only a few times. This sequence joins TRBV19 and TRBJ2-2; D possibly corresponds to TRBD1 (7 bases). Germline CDR1 LNHDA, CDR2 SQIVND (reference sequence). Trimming left V 1 base short and J 5 bases short, with 14 bases between. The CDR3 loop spans 16 amino acids. CDR3 loop: CASSIAGGRRTGELFF. DNA for the CDR3: TGTGCCAGTAGTATAGCAGGGGGGCGGCGGACCGGGGAGCTGTTTTTT. The full variable domain, in which reference TRBV19 and TRBJ2-2 provide the parts outside the CDR3, is DGGITQSPKYLFRKEGQNVTLSCEQNLNHDAMYWYRQDPGQGLRLIYYSQIVNDFQKGDIAEGYSVSREKKESFPLTVTSAQKNPTAFYLCASSIAGGRRTGELFFGEGSRLTVL.

This clonotype was detected a few times. The chain employs TRBV7-9 and TRBJ2-1, with 8 nucleotides matching TRBD1. J gave up 8 bases and V 3 bases, and 9 bases lay outside the gene matches. The CDR3 is 15 amino acids. Germline values: CDR1 SEHNR, CDR2 FQNEAQ (reference sequence). The CDR3 protein is CASSFRGQALDEQFF. In nucleotides, the CDR3 is TGTGCCAGCAGCTTTAGGGGACAGGCCCTTGATGAGCAGTTCTTC.

This clonotype occurred a few times. The J gene is TRBJ2-7, the V gene TRBV10-2; the match to TRBD2 covers 9 bases. This CDR3 region has 14 residues. Per germline, CDR1 WSHSY and CDR2 SAAADI. Unmatched junction bases numbered 4, after V lost 4 bases and J lost 3 bases. The CDR3 loop reads CASSGISGGYEQYF. The CDR3 DNA reads TGCGCCAGCAGTGGTATTAGCGGGGGCTACGAGCAGTACTTC.

Written as DNA, the CDR3 is TGTGCCAGCAGTTCGTTAGCGGGGGGGCCCGGAGCAGATACGCAGTATTTT. Translation gives CASSSLAGGPGADTQYF. The V call is TRBV6-2 or TRBV6-3, the J call TRBJ2-3, with 11 positions matching TRBD2. The CDR3 covers 17 residues. With 4 bases clipped from V and 4 bases from J, the junction kept 10 bases outside the gene matches. The V gene's germline CDR1 is MNHEY and CDR2 SVGEGT.

The chain carries TRBV6-2 or TRBV6-3 and TRBJ2-1; 10 bases are a match to TRBD2. V gave up 5 bases and J gave up 0 bases; unmatched junction bases: 7. The CDR3 length is 17 residues. Germline lookup yields CDR1 MNHEY and CDR2 SVGEGT. CDR3 DNA: TGTGCCAGCAGTCCGGGACTAGCGAATAGCTCCTACAATGAGCAGTTCTTC. This sequence encodes CASSPGLANSSYNEQFF.

This clonotype has more than one count but fewer than ten. This chain joins TRBV12-3 or TRBV12-4 and TRBJ1-1; unclear D gene. The length of the CDR3 is 12 residues. V lost 7 bases and J 1 base, leaving 7 bases between the germline ends. CDR3 nucleotides: TGTGCCAGCACCGAGTGGAACACTGAAGCTTTCTTT. Protein product: CASTEWNTEAFF.

This clonotype turned up a few times. The chain is built from TRBV6-6 and TRBJ1-1, with 9 bases identical to TRBD1. The V gene end was trimmed by 0 bases and the J gene end by 1 base; junction bases not matched to a gene: 15. The CDR3 is 20 residues long. Germline-derived CDR1 and CDR2 are MNHNY and SVGAGI (reference sequence). The CDR3 DNA reads as TGTGCCAGCAGTTACTCGAACGAAGGACAGGGGACAAAAGAGAACACTGAAGCTTTCTTT. Encoded protein: CASSYSNEGQGTKENTEAFF.

The V gene is TRBV25-1, the J gene TRBJ2-1; no reliable D call. Trimming took 6 bases from V and 5 from J, leaving 8 bases between them. The CDR3 runs to 12 residues. Germline loops: CDR1 MGHDK, CDR2 SYGVNS. CDR3 amino acids: CASRVENNEQFF. Here the CDR3 DNA reads TGTGCCAGCAGGGTCGAAAACAATGAGCAGTTCTTC.